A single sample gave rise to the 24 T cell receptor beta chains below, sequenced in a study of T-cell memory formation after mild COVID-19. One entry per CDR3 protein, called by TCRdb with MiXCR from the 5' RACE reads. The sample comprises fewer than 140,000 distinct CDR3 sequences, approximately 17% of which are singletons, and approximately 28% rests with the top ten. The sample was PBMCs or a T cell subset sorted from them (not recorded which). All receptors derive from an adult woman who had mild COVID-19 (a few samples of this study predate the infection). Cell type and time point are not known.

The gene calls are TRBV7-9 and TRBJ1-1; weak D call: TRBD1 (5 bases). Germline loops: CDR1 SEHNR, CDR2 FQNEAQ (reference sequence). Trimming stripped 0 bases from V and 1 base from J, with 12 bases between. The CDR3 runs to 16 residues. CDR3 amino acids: CASSLAETGENTEAFF. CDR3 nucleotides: TGTGCCAGCAGCTTAGCGGAAACAGGCGAGAACACTGAAGCTTTCTTT.

CDR3 bases: TGTGCCAGCAGCCCCAGGGTCCCGGAGGAGACCGGGGAGCTGTTTTTT. As protein: CASSPRVPEETGELFF. V gene TRBV4-2 combines with J gene TRBJ2-2, with D perhaps being TRBD1 or TRBD2 (5 bases each). V was trimmed by 4 bases and J by 5 bases, leaving 17 bases between them. Germline CDR1 LGHNA, CDR2 YNFKEQ. This CDR3 region has 16 residues.

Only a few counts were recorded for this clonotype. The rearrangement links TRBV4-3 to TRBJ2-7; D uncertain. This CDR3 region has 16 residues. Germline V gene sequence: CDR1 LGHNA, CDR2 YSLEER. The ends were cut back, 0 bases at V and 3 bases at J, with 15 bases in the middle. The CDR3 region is CASSQDDLGTIYEQYF. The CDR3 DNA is TGCGCCAGCAGCCAAGATGATTTAGGAACCATCTACGAGCAGTACTTC.

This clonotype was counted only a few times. In DNA, the CDR3 is TGTGCCAGCAGTTACTCGGGGGAGCTGACCGGGACGACCGGGGAGCTGTTTTTT. Its translation: CASSYSGELTGTTGELFF. The chain employs TRBV6-6 and TRBJ2-2; D possibly matches TRBD1 or TRBD2 (5 bases each). The V end was cut by 0 bases, the J end by 5 bases, with 19 bases between. The CDR3 has 18 residues. The germline V gene has CDR1 MNHNY and CDR2 SVGAGI (reference sequence).

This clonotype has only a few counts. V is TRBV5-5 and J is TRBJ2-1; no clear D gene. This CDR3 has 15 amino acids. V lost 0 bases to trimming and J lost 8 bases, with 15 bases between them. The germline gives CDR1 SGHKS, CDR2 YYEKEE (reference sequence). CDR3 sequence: CASSLGNGMGDEQFF. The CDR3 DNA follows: TGTGCCAGCAGCTTGGGCAATGGGATGGGCGATGAGCAGTTCTTC.

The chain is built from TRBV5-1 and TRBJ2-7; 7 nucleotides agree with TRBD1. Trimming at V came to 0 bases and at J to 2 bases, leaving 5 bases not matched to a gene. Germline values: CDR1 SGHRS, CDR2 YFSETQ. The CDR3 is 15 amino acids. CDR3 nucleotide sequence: TGCGCCAGCAGCTTGGAGTGGGGACAGACCTACGAGCAGTACTTC. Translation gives CASSLEWGQTYEQYF.

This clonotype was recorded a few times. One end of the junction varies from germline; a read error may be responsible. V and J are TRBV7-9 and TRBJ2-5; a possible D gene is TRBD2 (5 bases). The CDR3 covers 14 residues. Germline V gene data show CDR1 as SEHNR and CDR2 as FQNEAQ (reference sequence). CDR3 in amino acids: CAGRSSGYQETQYF. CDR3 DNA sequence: TGTGCCGGCAGGTCGTCGGGGTACCAAGAGACCCAGTACTTC.

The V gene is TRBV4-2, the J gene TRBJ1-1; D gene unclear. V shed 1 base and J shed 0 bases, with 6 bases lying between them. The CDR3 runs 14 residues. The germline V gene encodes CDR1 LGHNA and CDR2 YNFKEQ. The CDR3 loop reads CASSQGNMNTEAFF. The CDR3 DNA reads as TGTGCCAGCAGCCAAGGGAATATGAACACTGAAGCTTTCTTT.

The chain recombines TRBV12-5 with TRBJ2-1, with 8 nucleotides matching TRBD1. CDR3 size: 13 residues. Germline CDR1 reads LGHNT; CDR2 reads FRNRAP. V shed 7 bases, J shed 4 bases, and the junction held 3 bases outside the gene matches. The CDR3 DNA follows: TGTGCTAGTGCTTGGACAGGGTACAATGAGCAGTTCTTC. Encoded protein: CASAWTGYNEQFF.

This chain's CDR3 is CASRPGLAVINNEQFF. CDR3 DNA: TGTGCCAGCAGGCCGGGACTAGCCGTTATCAACAATGAGCAGTTCTTC. The rearrangement uses TRBV25-1 and TRBJ2-1, with TRBD2 matching 9 bases. Per the germline V gene, CDR1 is MGHDK and CDR2 is SYGVNS. J lost 5 bases, V lost 6 bases, and 11 bases had no gene match. This CDR3 comprises 16 residues.

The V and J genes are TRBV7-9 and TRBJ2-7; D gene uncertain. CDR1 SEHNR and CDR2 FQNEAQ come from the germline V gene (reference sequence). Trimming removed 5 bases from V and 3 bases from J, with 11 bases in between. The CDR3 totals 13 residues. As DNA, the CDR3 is TGTGCCAGCAGCCCATCTCACTTCTACGAGCAGTACTTC. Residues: CASSPSHFYEQYF.

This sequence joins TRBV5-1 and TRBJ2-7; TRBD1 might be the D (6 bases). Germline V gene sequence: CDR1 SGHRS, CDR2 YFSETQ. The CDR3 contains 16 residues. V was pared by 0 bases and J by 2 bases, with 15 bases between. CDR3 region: CASSLEPGAKAYEQYF. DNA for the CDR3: TGCGCCAGCAGCTTGGAGCCAGGGGCTAAGGCCTACGAGCAGTACTTC.

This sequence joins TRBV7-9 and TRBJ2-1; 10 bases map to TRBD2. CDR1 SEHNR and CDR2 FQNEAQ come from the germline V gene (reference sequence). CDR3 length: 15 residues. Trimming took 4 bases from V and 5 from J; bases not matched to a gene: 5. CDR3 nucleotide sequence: TGTGCCAGCAGCTCAGGACTAGCGGCAGACAATGAGCAGTTCTTC. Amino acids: CASSSGLAADNEQFF. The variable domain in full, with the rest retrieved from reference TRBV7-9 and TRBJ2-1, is DTGVSQNPRHKITKRGQNVTFRCDPISEHNRLYWYRQTLGQGPEFLTYFQNEAQLEKSRLLSDRFSAERPKGSFSTLEIQRTEQGDSAMYLCASSSGLAADNEQFFGPGTRLTVL.

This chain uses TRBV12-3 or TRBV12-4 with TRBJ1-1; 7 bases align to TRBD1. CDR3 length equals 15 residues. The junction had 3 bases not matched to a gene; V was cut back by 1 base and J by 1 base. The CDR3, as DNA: TGTGCCAGCAGTTTAGAGGACAGGCCGAACACTGAAGCTTTCTTT. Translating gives CASSLEDRPNTEAFF.

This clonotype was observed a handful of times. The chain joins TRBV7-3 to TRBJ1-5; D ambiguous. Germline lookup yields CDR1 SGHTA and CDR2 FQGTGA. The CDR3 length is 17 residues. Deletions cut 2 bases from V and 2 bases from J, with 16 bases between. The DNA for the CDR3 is TGTGCCAGCAGCTTACCCGCGTTCCCCAAGGGCAATCAGCCCCAGCATTTT. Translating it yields CASSLPAFPKGNQPQHF.

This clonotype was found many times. CDR3 nucleotide sequence: TGTGCCAGCAGCTTAGCGGGAGACGGTTACAATGAGCAGTTCTTC. Its translation: CASSLAGDGYNEQFF. This sequence joins TRBV11-2 and TRBJ2-1; D may be TRBD2 (6 bases). The CDR3 is 15 amino acids. Trimming stripped 1 base from V and 4 bases from J, with 11 bases between. The V gene's germline CDR1 is SGHAT and CDR2 FQNNGV.

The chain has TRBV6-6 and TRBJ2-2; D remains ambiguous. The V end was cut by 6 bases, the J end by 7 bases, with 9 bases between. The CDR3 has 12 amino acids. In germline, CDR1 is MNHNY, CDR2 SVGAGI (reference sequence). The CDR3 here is CASSSHDGELFF. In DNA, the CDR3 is TGTGCCAGCAGCTCCCACGACGGGGAGCTGTTTTTT.

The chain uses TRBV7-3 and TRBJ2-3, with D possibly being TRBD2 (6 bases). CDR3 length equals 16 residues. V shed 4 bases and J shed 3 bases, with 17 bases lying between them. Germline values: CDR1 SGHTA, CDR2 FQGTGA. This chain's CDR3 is CASSSAGTGGTDTQYF. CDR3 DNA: TGTGCCAGCAGCTCGGCCGGGACTGGAGGGACAGATACGCAGTATTTT.

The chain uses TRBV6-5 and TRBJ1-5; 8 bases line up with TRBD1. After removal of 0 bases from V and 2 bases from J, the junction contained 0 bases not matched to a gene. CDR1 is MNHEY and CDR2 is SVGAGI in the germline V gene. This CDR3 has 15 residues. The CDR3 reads CASSYSQGGNQPQHF. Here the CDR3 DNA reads TGTGCCAGCAGTTACTCACAGGGGGGCAATCAGCCCCAGCATTTT.

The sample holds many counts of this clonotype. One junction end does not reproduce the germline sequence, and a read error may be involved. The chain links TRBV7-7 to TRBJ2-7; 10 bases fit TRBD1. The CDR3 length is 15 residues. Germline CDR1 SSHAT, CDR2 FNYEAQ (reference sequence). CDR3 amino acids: CASSFGQGDSYEQYF. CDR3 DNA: TGTGCTAGCAGCTTCGGACAGGGGGATTCCTACGAGCAGTACTTC.

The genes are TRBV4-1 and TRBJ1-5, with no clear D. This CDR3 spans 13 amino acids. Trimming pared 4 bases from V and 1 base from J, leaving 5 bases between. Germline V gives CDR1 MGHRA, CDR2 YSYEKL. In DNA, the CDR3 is TGCGCCAGCAGCCCGGTAAGCAATCAGCCCCAGCATTTT. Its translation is CASSPVSNQPQHF.

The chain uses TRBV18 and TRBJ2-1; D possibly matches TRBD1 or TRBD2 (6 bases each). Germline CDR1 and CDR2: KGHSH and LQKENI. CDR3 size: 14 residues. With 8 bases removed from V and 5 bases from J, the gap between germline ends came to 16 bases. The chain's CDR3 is CASATGGVNNEQFF. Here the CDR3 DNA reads TGTGCCAGCGCGACAGGAGGGGTGAACAATGAGCAGTTCTTC.

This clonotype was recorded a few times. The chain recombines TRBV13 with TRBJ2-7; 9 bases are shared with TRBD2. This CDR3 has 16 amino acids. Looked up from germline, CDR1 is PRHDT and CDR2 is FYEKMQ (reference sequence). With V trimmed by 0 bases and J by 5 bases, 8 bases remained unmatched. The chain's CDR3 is CASSLGGGGAWDEQYF. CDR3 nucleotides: TGTGCCAGCAGCTTAGGTGGCGGGGGGGCCTGGGACGAGCAGTACTTC.

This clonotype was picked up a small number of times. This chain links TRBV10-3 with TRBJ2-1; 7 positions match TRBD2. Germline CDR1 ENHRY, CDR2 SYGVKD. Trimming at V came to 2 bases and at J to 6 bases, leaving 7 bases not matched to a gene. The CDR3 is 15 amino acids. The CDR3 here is CAISEKGGTPNEQFF. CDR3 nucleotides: TGTGCCATCAGTGAGAAGGGAGGGACTCCCAATGAGCAGTTCTTC.